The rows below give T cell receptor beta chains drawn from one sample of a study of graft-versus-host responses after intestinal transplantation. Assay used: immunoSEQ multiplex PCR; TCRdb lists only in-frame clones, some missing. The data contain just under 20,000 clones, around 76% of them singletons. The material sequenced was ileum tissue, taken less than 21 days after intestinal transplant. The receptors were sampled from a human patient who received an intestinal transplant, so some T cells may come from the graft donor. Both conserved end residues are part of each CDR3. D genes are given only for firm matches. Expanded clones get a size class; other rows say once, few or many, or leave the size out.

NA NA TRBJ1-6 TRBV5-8 TGTGCCAGCAGCTTAAAGAGCTCCTATAATTCACCCCTCCACTTT CASSLKSSYNSPLHF
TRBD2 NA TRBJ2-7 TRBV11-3 TGTGCCAGCAGCTTAGATAGCGGGGGCTCGTACGAGCAGTACTTC CASSLDSGGSYEQYF
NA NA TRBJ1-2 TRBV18 TGTGCCAGCTCACCAGCGACACCCTATGGCTACACCTTC CASSPATPYGYTF
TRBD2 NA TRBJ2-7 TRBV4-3 TGCGCCAGCAGCCAATCCCACGCGGGGGGCCCATACGAGCAGTACTTC CASSQSHAGGPYEQYF
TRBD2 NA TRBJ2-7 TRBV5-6 TGTGCCAGCACCTGGGGGGACTACCACTCCGAGCAGTACTTC CASTWGDYHSEQYF
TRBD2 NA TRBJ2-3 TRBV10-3 TGTGCCATCATGAACGGGAGGGCGCTGGGAGATACGCAGTATTTT CAIMNGRALGDTQYF
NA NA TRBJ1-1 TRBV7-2 TGTGCCAGCAGCTCAGGGTCTCGGACTGAAGCTTTCTTT CASSSGSRTEAFF
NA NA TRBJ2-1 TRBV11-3 TGTGCCAGCAGCTTAGAAGGGGTTGGAGAGCAGTTCTTC CASSLEGVGEQFF
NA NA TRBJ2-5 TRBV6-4 TGTGCCAGCAGACCTACTATGAACGAGACCCAGTACTTC CASRPTMNETQYF
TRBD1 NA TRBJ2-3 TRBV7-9 TGTGCCAGCAGCTTAGCGTATACGACAGGGGGAAGGGGCACAGATACGCAGTATTTT CASSLAYTTGGRGTDTQYF
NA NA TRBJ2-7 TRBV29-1 TGCAGCGTTACTGTTGCGGGGTACGAGCAGTACTTC CSVTVAGYEQYF
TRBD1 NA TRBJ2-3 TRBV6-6 TGTGCCAGCACTAGGGGACAGGGTAGCACAGATACGCAGTATTTT CASTRGQGSTDTQYF
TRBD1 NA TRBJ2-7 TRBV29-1 TGCAGCGTTGAAAGTCAGGGACAGGGATCCTACGAGCAGTACTTC CSVESQGQGSYEQYF
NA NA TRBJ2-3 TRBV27 TGTGCCAGCAGTCGTTGGACACTAAGGCACACAGATACGCAGTATTTT CASSRWTLRHTDTQYF
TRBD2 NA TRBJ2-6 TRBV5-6 TGTGCCAGCAGCCCCTCGACTAGCGGGGTTCGCTCTGGGGCCAACGTCCTGACTTTC CASSPSTSGVRSGANVLTF
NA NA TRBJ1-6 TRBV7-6 TGTGCCAGCAGCCGCGGCCCATCTTCACCCCTCCACTTT CASSRGPSSPLHF
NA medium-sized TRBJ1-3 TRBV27 TGTGCCAGCAGTTTCCTAGGGGCTGGAAACACCATATATTTT CASSFLGAGNTIYF
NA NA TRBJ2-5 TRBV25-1 TGTGCCAGCAGTGAATACCCCGGGGAACAGCTCCAAGAGACCCAGTACTTC CASSEYPGEQLQETQYF
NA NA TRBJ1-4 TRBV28 TGTGCCAGCAGTTCTCGGGGTAGTGAAAAACTGTTTTTT CASSSRGSEKLFF
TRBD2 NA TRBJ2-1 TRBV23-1 TGCGCCAGCAGTCCCCCCCGGGGTTTAAGCGGGGGGAATGAGCAGTTCTTC CASSPPRGLSGGNEQFF
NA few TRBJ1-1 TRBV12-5 TGTGCTAGTGGTTTGGAGTACACAATGAACACTGAAGCTTTCTTT CASGLEYTMNTEAFF
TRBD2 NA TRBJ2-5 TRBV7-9 TGTGCCAGCAGCCAGGCCGGGACTAGCGAAAAGACCCAGTACTTC CASSQAGTSEKTQYF
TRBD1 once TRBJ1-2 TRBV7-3 TGTGCCAGCAGCTTCGGACAGGAGGGGCTTTATGGCTACACCTTC CASSFGQEGLYGYTF
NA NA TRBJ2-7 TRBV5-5 TGTGCCAGCAGCTTGGGGCAGGCCCGCTCCTACGAGCAGTACTTC CASSLGQARSYEQYF
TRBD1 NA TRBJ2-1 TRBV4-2 TGTGCCAGCAGCCAACCGGGACAGGGGTCCTACAATGAGCAGTTCTTC CASSQPGQGSYNEQFF
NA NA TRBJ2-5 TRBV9 TGTGCCAGCAGCGTAGGCTACTTTCGGGAGACCCAGTACTTC CASSVGYFRETQYF
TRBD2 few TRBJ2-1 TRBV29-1 TGCAGCGTTGAAGATCGACTAGCTAGTGAGCAGTTCTTC CSVEDRLASEQFF
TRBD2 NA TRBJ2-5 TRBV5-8 TGTGCCAGCAGCTGGGGACTAGCGGGAGGGAGAGAGACCCAGTACTTC CASSWGLAGGRETQYF
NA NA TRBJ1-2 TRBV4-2 TGTGCCAGCAGCCAAGCCTACCTGGGGGCCCGAGGCTACACCTTC CASSQAYLGARGYTF
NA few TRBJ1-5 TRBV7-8 TGTGCCAGCAGCCCCGTGGGGGGGCACCAGCCCCAGCATTTT CASSPVGGHQPQHF
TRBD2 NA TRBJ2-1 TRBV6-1 TGTGCCAGCAGTGGCCCTCTAGCGGGAGGGGTCAGCGATGAGCAGTTCTTC CASSGPLAGGVSDEQFF
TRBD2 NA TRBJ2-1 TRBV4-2 TGTGCCAGCAGCCAAGTCGCAATTGCTAGCGGGGTCCTCTCCTACAATGAGCAGTTCTTC CASSQVAIASGVLSYNEQFF
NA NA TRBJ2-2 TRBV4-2 TGTGCCAGCAGCCAAGATGGGGAGCCCGGGGAGCTGTTTTTT CASSQDGEPGELFF
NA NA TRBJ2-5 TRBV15 TGTGCCACCAGCAGAGGGGGGGGCGCCGTGGGGACCCAGTACTTC CATSRGGGAVGTQYF
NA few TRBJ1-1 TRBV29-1 TGCAGCGTTGGGTCCACTGCGAACACTGAAGCTTTCTTT CSVGSTANTEAFF